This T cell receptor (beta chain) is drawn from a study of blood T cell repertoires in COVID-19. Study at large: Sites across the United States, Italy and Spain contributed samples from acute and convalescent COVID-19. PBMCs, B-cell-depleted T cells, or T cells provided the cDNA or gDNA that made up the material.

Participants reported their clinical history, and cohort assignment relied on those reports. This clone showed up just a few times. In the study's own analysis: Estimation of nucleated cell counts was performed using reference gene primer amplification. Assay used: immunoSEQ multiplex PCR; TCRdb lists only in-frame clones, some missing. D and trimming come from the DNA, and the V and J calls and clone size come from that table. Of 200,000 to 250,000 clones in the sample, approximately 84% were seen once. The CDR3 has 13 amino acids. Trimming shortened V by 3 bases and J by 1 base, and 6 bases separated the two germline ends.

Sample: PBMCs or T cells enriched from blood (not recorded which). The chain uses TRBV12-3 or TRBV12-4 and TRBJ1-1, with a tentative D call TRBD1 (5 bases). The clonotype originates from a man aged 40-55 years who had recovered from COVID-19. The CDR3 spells CASSLGGNTEAFF. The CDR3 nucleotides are TGTGCCAGCAGTTTGGGGGGGAACACTGAAGCTTTCTTT.